The 32 T cell receptor beta chains given below trace back to one sample, sequenced in a study of OX40 agonist ivuxolimab in advanced cancers. Only in-frame clones appear in the TCRdb table, and some are missing; sequencing was by immunoSEQ multiplex PCR. The sample carries roughly 77,000 clones, about 80% recorded once. Material: CD4+ or CD8+ T cells sorted from blood, obtained in a trial of the OX40 agonist ivuxolimab. The receptors here all came from an adult with an advanced solid tumor such as melanoma, head and neck, liver or kidney cancer.

V gene TRBV21-1 combines with J gene TRBJ2-7; the DNA was not used to check the table's D call, TRBD2. TRBV21-1 is assigned pseudogene status. The CDR3 length is 17 residues. CDR3 sequence: CASSKDGWFWLNYEQYF. The CDR3 bases are TGTGCCAGCAGCAAAGACGGGTGGTTTTGGCTTAACTACGAGCAGTACTTC.

Concerning this clone: Mismatch with germline at one junction end may stem from a read error. Other DNA sequences in the same sample also yield this CDR3. This sequence joins TRBV15 and TRBJ2-2; 13 bases line up with TRBD2. Germline CDR1 reads LNHNV; CDR2 reads YYDKDF (reference sequence). This CDR3 is built from 17 residues. Written as DNA, the CDR3 is TGTGCCACCAGCAGAGATTGGGGACTAGCGGGATCCGGGGAGCTGTTTTTC. Amino acid sequence: CATSRDWGLAGSGELFF.

The chain employs TRBV30 and TRBJ1-1; D gene unclear. Germline values: CDR1 GTSNPN, CDR2 SVGIG (reference sequence). V was cut by 4 bases and J by 0 bases, with 9 bases left in between. CDR3 size: 13 residues. CDR3 loop: CAWIAVMNTEAFF. The CDR3 DNA sequence: TGTGCCTGGATTGCGGTCATGAACACTGAAGCTTTCTTT.

A remark on this clone: Other DNA sequences in the sample encode the same CDR3. The rearrangement uses TRBV6-5 and TRBJ2-7; 7 nucleotides agree with TRBD1. Per germline, CDR1 MNHEY and CDR2 SVGAGI. Germline trimming cut 0 bases from V and 3 bases from J; bases unmatched to any gene: 8. CDR3 length: 16 amino acids. CDR3 region: CASSYSIGQAGYEQYF. Written as DNA, the CDR3 is TGTGCCAGCAGTTACTCGATTGGACAGGCGGGCTACGAGCAGTACTTC.

V usage is TRBV7-3 and J usage is TRBJ2-5, with 12 positions matching TRBD2. From germline, CDR1 is SGHTA and CDR2 FQGTGA. V gave up 5 bases and J gave up 5 bases; unmatched junction bases: 12. The CDR3 has 17 amino acids. The CDR3 bases are TGTGCCAGCAGCCCTACCCCCCTAGCGGGGGGGCTGGAGACCCAGTACTTC. This codes for CASSPTPLAGGLETQYF.

The V call is TRBV5-4, the J call TRBJ2-7; 10 positions match TRBD1. CDR1 and CDR2 (germline): SGHNT, YYREEE (reference sequence). V shed 4 bases and J 0 bases; nucleotides not matched to a gene: 7. The CDR3 is made up of 16 amino acids. The CDR3 DNA reads TGTGCCAGCAGCACGGGGGGGACAGGGGCCTCCTACGAGCAGTACTTC. Translated, it gives CASSTGGTGASYEQYF.

The chain is built from TRBV10-2 and TRBJ2-5; the match to TRBD1 covers 9 bases. V trimming: 2 bases; J trimming: 2 bases; junction bases outside the gene matches: 6. The CDR3 spans 16 residues. Germline CDR1 reads WSHSY; CDR2 reads SAAADI. CDR3 in DNA: TGCGCCAGCAGTGAGAGGGGGGGGACAGGGCAAGAGACCCAGTACTTC. Translated: CASSERGGTGQETQYF.

The chain links TRBV7-9 to TRBJ2-1; the match to TRBD2 covers 9 bases. This CDR3 is built from 15 residues. Germline trimming cut 5 bases from V and 6 bases from J; bases unmatched to any gene: 8. Per germline, CDR1 SEHNR and CDR2 FQNEAQ (reference sequence). The CDR3 DNA reads as TGTGCCAGCAGCGCTACCGCAGCGGGGGGCAATGAGCAGTTCTTC. It specifies CASSATAAGGNEQFF.

The rearrangement links TRBV5-1 to TRBJ2-1; D ambiguous. The CDR3 is 15 residues long. Germline CDR1 SGHRS, CDR2 YFSETQ. Trimming removed 1 base at V and 5 bases at J, with 13 bases between. The CDR3 here is CASSLFGDTNNEQFF. In DNA, the CDR3 is TGCGCCAGCAGCTTGTTTGGTGACACCAACAATGAGCAGTTCTTC.

J is TRBJ2-7 and V is TRBV6-5; TRBD1 matches at 7 bases. Per germline, CDR1 MNHEY and CDR2 SVGAGI. V trimming: 11 bases; J trimming: 3 bases; junction bases outside the gene matches: 10. The CDR3 is 13 residues long. CDR3 sequence: CASGQAKYYEQYF. Here the CDR3 DNA reads TGTGCCTCCGGACAGGCCAAATACTACGAGCAGTACTTC.

The genes are TRBV30 and TRBJ1-4, with 8 bases fitting TRBD1. The length of the CDR3 is 14 residues. Germline CDR1 and CDR2: GTSNPN and SVGIG (reference sequence). V shed 5 bases, J shed 7 bases, and the junction held 9 bases outside the gene matches. The CDR3 protein is CAWAGTGRSEKLFF. The CDR3 DNA is TGTGCCTGGGCAGGGACAGGCCGTAGTGAAAAACTGTTTTTT.

The J gene is TRBJ2-1, the V gene TRBV5-1; no clear D. Germline CDR1 SGHRS, CDR2 YFSETQ. V was clipped by 0 bases and J by 1 base, with 8 bases between them. The CDR3 totals 15 residues. This CDR3 reads CASSLGGKSYNEQFF. The CDR3 nucleotides read TGCGCCAGCAGCTTGGGTGGGAAATCCTACAATGAGCAGTTCTTC.

In its sample, this clone was seen once. This sequence joins TRBV30 and TRBJ2-2; D could derive from TRBD1 or TRBD2 (5 bases each). In germline, CDR1 is GTSNPN, CDR2 SVGIG (reference sequence). This CDR3 has 14 residues. V shed 1 base and J shed 5 bases, with 11 bases lying between them. The CDR3 spells CAWSGDPGTGELFF. Written as DNA, the CDR3 is TGTGCCTGGAGTGGGGACCCCGGGACCGGGGAGCTGTTTTTT. Together with reference TRBV30 and TRBJ2-2, the CDR3 gives the full variable domain: SQTIHQWPATLVQPVGSPLSLECTVEGTSNPNLYWYRQAAGRGLQLLFYSVGIGQISSEVPQNLSASRPQDRQFILSSKKLLLSDSGFYLCAWSGDPGTGELFFGEGSRLTVL.

The count of this clone is one. In DNA, the CDR3 is TGTGCCATCAGAGACAACTCCTACGAGCAGTACTTC. It specifies CAIRDNSYEQYF. J is TRBJ2-7 and V is TRBV10-3; D unresolved. Germline values: CDR1 ENHRY, CDR2 SYGVKD. The CDR3 sequence is 12 residues long. V was shortened by 6 bases and J by 0 bases, with 6 bases between the two germline ends.

This clone was found once. V usage is TRBV19 and J usage is TRBJ1-5; 8 nucleotides line up with TRBD1. J gave up 7 bases and V 9 bases, and 23 bases lay outside the gene matches. The germline CDR1 and CDR2 sequences are LNHDA and SQIVND (reference sequence). CDR3 length equals 18 residues. CDR3 coding DNA: TGTGCCAGCCAGAGGGGGGAACAGGGGGTGCCTCTCAAGCAGCCCCAGCATTTT. Translated: CASQRGEQGVPLKQPQHF. The complete variable domain, with remaining parts taken from reference TRBV19 and TRBJ1-5, reads DGGITQSPKYLFRKEGQNVTLSCEQNLNHDAMYWYRQDPGQGLRLIYYSQIVNDFQKGDIAEGYSVSREKKESFPLTVTSAQKNPTAFYLCASQRGEQGVPLKQPQHFGDGTRLSIL.

This chain uses TRBV2 with TRBJ2-6; D perhaps matches TRBD1 (5 bases). The V and J ends lost 6 bases and 0 bases respectively, with 9 bases between them. CDR3 length: 15 residues. In germline, CDR1 is SNHLY, CDR2 FYNNEI. CDR3 bases: TGTGCCAGCAGCAGGGCCCTCTCTGGGGCCAACGTCCTGACTTTC. Amino acids: CASSRALSGANVLTF.

The CDR3 loop is CASSRGFGTEAFF. The DNA for the CDR3 is TGTGCCAGCAGCAGGGGGTTCGGGACTGAAGCTTTCTTT. This chain uses TRBV7-9 with TRBJ1-1; maybe TRBD1 (6 bases). Germline CDR1 reads SEHNR; CDR2 reads FQNEAQ (reference sequence). Trimming shortened V by 5 bases and J by 5 bases, and 12 bases separated the two germline ends. The CDR3 is 13 residues long.

The chain joins TRBV5-1 to TRBJ1-3; maybe TRBD1 (5 bases). Germline V gene lookup returns CDR1 SGHRS and CDR2 YFSETQ. The CDR3 contains 13 residues. Trimming removed 3 bases from V and 2 bases from J, with 6 bases in between. CDR3 DNA sequence: TGCGCCAGCAGCTCGGGACCTGGAAACACCATATATTTT. Its protein is CASSSGPGNTIYF.

The chain uses TRBV28 and TRBJ1-1, with 10 bases fitting TRBD1. V was clipped by 8 bases and J by 5 bases; unmatched bases: 5. The CDR3 has 13 amino acids. In germline, CDR1 is MDHEN, CDR2 SYDVKM. In DNA form, the CDR3 reads TGTGCCAGCCTCCCGGGACAGGGGACTGAAGCTTTCTTT. Translated: CASLPGQGTEAFF.

The V and J genes are TRBV28 and TRBJ2-5; D possibly uses TRBD1 or TRBD2 (6 bases each). CDR3 length: 14 amino acids. Germline V gives CDR1 MDHEN, CDR2 SYDVKM. Trimming stripped 11 bases from V and 5 bases from J, with 21 bases between. For the CDR3, the DNA is TGTGCCGCCACTCCGGGACGGGGGCGGGAGACCCAGTACTTC. Amino acid sequence: CAATPGRGRETQYF.

The chain carries TRBV7-2 and TRBJ2-1; 8 positions match TRBD2. V lost 1 base, J lost 6 bases, and 2 bases stayed unmatched. CDR3 length: 14 residues. Germline CDR1 and CDR2: SGHTA and FQGNSA. The CDR3, as DNA: TGTGCCAGCAGCTTAGGCGGGAGGCTCAATGAGCAGTTCTTC. Protein: CASSLGGRLNEQFF.

Comment on this clone: The junction does not match germline at one end; this may be a read error. The chain employs TRBV7-2 and TRBJ1-3; no reliable D call. Germline assignment: CDR1 SGHTA and CDR2 FQGNSA. This CDR3 spans 14 amino acids. The CDR3 nucleotides read TGTGCCAGCAGCCCCCCAGGTTTTGGAAACATCATATATTTT. It translates to CASSPPGFGNIIYF.

This clone was counted between two and nine times. The genes are TRBV7-8 and TRBJ1-5; perhaps TRBD1 as D (6 bases). Germline values: CDR1 SGHVS, CDR2 FQNEAQ. CDR3 length equals 14 residues. Trimming removed 1 base at V and 4 bases at J, with 8 bases between. The CDR3 sequence: CASSLGRGNQPQHF. CDR3 in DNA: TGTGCCAGCAGCTTAGGCAGGGGAAATCAGCCCCAGCATTTT.

The rearrangement uses TRBV5-6 and TRBJ2-1; D not certain. The germline V gene encodes CDR1 SGHDT and CDR2 YYEEEE. Trimming pared 1 base from V and 5 bases from J, leaving 1 base between. The CDR3 is 11 residues long. The CDR3 here is CASSLNNEQFF. In nucleotides, the CDR3 is TGTGCCAGCAGCTTGAACAATGAGCAGTTCTTC.

In this sample, this clone turned up once. The J gene is TRBJ2-7, the V gene TRBV6-6; D unclear. CDR1 is MNHNY, CDR2 SVGAGI, per germline (reference sequence). This CDR3 is built from 16 residues. Trimming cost V 5 bases and J 2 bases, with 19 bases left between them. In DNA, the CDR3 is TGTGCCAGCAGTCAGTCATCGCCGGCTGCAACCTACGAGCAGTACTTC. Amino acids: CASSQSSPAATYEQYF.

This chain connects TRBV18 to TRBJ2-5; D ambiguous. The length of the CDR3 is 13 residues. In germline, CDR1 is KGHSH, CDR2 LQKENI. Trimming pared 2 bases from V and 5 bases from J, leaving 9 bases between. This CDR3 is CASSPAYEETQYF. CDR3 nucleotide sequence: TGTGCCAGCTCACCAGCCTATGAGGAGACCCAGTACTTC. Looking up the rest from reference TRBV18 and TRBJ2-5 gives the full variable domain: NAGVMQNPRHLVRRRGQEARLRCSPMKGHSHVYWYRQLPEEGLKFMVYLQKENIIDESGMPKERFSAEFPKEGPSILRIQQVVRGDSAAYFCASSPAYEETQYFGPGTRLLVL.

The chain has TRBV28 and TRBJ1-5, with 10 bases that match TRBD1. Germline V lookup: CDR1 MDHEN, CDR2 SYDVKM. V was pared by 7 bases and J by 3 bases, with 6 bases of the junction left unmatched. The CDR3 spans 15 residues. In DNA form, the CDR3 reads TGTGCCAGCAAACCGGACAGGGGGATCAATCAGCCCCAGCATTTT. Protein product: CASKPDRGINQPQHF.

The chain is built from TRBV27 and TRBJ1-5; D gene ambiguous. In germline, CDR1 is MNHEY, CDR2 SMNVEV (reference sequence). Trimming took 2 bases from V and 0 from J, leaving 8 bases between them. The length of the CDR3 is 15 residues. The CDR3 loop is CASSLNGYSNQPQHF. As DNA, the CDR3 is TGTGCCAGCAGTTTAAATGGGTATAGCAATCAGCCCCAGCATTTT.

The gene calls are TRBV6-9 and TRBJ1-4; 8 nucleotides line up with TRBD1. J was trimmed by 7 bases and V by 0 bases; bases with no gene match: 16. Germline V CDR1 and CDR2: MNHGY, SVAAGI. The CDR3 runs to 19 residues. The CDR3 is CASSYSLDRVHLLGEKLFF. CDR3 nucleotides: TGTGCCAGCAGTTATTCCCTGGACAGGGTCCACCTACTAGGTGAAAAACTGTTTTTT.

In this sample, this clone turned up once. Within the sample, other DNA sequences also encode this same CDR3. The chain joins TRBV6-5 to TRBJ2-7; a possible D gene is TRBD2 (7 bases). V was clipped by 0 bases and J by 3 bases, with 12 bases between them. The CDR3 length is 15 residues. CDR1 and CDR2 (germline): MNHEY, SVGAGI. The DNA of the CDR3 is TGTGCCAGCAGTTACTCGGGGGGGGGCGGCTACGAGCAGTACTTC. Translation: CASSYSGGGGYEQYF.

The chain combines TRBV7-2 with TRBJ2-5; perhaps TRBD2 as D (6 bases). Trimming pared 5 bases from V and 6 bases from J, leaving 22 bases between. Germline V gene data show CDR1 as SGHTA and CDR2 as FQGNSA. The CDR3 is 16 residues long. The chain's CDR3 is CASSRGSSGDSKTQYF. CDR3 nucleotides: TGTGCCAGCAGCCGCGGAAGTAGCGGTGACTCGAAGACCCAGTACTTC. Complete variable domain (other parts from reference TRBV7-2 and TRBJ2-5): GAGVSQSPSNKVTEKGKDVELRCDPISGHTALYWYRQSLGQGLEFLIYFQGNSAPDKSGLPSDRFSAERTGGSVSTLTIQRTQQEDSAVYLCASSRGSSGDSKTQYFGPGTRLLVL.

The chain has TRBV9 and TRBJ1-1; possibly TRBD1 for D (6 bases). V dropped 0 bases and J dropped 3 bases, with 18 bases sitting between them. Germline CDR1 and CDR2: SGDLS and YYNGEE. This CDR3 comprises 17 residues. The CDR3 DNA follows: TGTGCCAGCAGCGTAGGAGTGACAGGCGCCGGGGACACTGAAGCTTTCTTT. This codes for CASSVGVTGAGDTEAFF. Variable domain in full (rest from reference TRBV9 and TRBJ1-1): DSGVTQTPKHLITATGQRVTLRCSPRSGDLSVYWYQQSLDQGLQFLIQYYNGEERAKGNILERFSAQQFPDLHSELNLSSLELGDSALYFCASSVGVTGAGDTEAFFGQGTRLTVV.